This paragraph covers one TCR beta chain sequence. The CDR3 is 14 amino acids. V shed 5 bases and J 8 bases; nucleotides not matched to a gene: 6. CDR1 and CDR2 from the germline V gene are MDHEN and SYDVKM. A single record per CDR3 protein comes from TCRdb applying MiXCR to the 5' RACE reads. The data hold under 650,000 distinct CDR3 sequences, with roughly 18% observed a single time. The record originates from a study of T-cell memory formation after mild COVID-19. Background on the study: Among the donors, TCR clusters were largely specific to each donor.

This clonotype was sampled from an adult woman who had mild COVID-19 (a few samples of this study predate the infection). Cell type and time point are not known. The sequenced sample consisted of PBMCs or a T cell subset sorted from them (not recorded which). V and J are TRBV28 and TRBJ2-1, with 10 nucleotides matching TRBD2. The CDR3 region has the DNA TGTGCCAGCAGTCTCCTAGCGGGAGACCATGAGCAGTTCTTC. Translation: CASSLLAGDHEQFF.